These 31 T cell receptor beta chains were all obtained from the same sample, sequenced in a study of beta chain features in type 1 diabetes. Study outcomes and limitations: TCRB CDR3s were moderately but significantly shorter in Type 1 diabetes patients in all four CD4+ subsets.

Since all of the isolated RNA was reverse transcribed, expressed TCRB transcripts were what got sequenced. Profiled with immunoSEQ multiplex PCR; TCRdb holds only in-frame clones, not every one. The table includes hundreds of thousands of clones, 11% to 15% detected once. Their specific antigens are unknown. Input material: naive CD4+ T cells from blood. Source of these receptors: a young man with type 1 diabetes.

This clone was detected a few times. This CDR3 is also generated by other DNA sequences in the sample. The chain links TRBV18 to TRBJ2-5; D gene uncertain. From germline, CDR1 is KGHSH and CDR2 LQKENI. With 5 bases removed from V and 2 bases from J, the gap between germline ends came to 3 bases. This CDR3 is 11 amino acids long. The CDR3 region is CASSAQETQYF. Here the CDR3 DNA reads TGTGCCAGCTCAGCTCAAGAGACCCAGTACTTC. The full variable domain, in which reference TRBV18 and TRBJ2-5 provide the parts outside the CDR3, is NAGVMQNPRHLVRRRGQEARLRCSPMKGHSHVYWYRQLPEEGLKFMVYLQKENIIDESGMPKERFSAEFPKEGPSILRIQQVVRGDSAAYFCASSAQETQYFGPGTRLLVL.

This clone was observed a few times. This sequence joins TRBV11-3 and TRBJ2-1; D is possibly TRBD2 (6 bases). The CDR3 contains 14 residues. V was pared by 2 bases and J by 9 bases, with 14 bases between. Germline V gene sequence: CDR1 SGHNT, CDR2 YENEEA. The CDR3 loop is CASSLQDTSIEQFF. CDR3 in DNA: TGTGCCAGCAGCTTACAAGACACTAGCATTGAGCAGTTCTTC.

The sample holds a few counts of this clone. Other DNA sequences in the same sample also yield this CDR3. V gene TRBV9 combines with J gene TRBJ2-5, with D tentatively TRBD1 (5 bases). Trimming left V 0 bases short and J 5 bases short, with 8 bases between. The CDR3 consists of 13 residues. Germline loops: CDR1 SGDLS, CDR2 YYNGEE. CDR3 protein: CASSVEGRETQYF. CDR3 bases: TGTGCCAGCAGCGTAGAGGGGCGGGAGACCCAGTACTTC. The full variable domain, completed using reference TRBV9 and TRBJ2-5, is DSGVTQTPKHLITATGQRVTLRCSPRSGDLSVYWYQQSLDQGLQFLIQYYNGEERAKGNILERFSAQQFPDLHSELNLSSLELGDSALYFCASSVEGRETQYFGPGTRLLVL.

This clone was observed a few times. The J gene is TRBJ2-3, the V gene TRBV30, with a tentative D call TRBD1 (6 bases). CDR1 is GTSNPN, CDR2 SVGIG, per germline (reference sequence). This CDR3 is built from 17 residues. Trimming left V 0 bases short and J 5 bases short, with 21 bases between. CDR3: CAWSVGNPGVRGDTQYF. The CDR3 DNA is TGTGCCTGGAGTGTAGGCAACCCAGGGGTTCGCGGAGATACGCAGTATTTT.

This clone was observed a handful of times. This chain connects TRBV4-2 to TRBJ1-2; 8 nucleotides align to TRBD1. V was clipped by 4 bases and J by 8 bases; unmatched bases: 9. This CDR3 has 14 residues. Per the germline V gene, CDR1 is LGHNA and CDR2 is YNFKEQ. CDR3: CASSPDRGPAGYTF. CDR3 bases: TGTGCCAGCAGCCCCGACAGGGGCCCGGCCGGCTACACCTTC.

CDR3 sequence (DNA): TGTGCCAGCAGCCAGGGTCTCGTGGGGATGAACACTGAAGCTTTCTTT. This translates into CASSQGLVGMNTEAFF. V is TRBV28 and J is TRBJ1-1; the D gene is possibly TRBD1 (5 bases). The germline V and J ends were trimmed by 6 bases and 0 bases, with 17 bases remaining between them. The CDR3 covers 16 residues. CDR1 is MDHEN, CDR2 SYDVKM, per germline. Full variable domain (outside the CDR3, taken from reference TRBV28 and TRBJ1-1): DVKVTQSSRYLVKRTGEKVFLECVQDMDHENMFWYRQDPGLGLRLIYFSYDVKMKEKGDIPEGYSVSREKKERFSLILESASTNQTSMYLCASSQGLVGMNTEAFFGQGTRLTVV.

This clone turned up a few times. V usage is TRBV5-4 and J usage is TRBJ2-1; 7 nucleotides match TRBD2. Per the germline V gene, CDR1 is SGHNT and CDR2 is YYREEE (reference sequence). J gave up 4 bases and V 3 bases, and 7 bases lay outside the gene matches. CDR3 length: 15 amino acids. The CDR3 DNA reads TGTGCCAGCAGCTCGCTAGCGGTAGATTACAATGAGCAGTTCTTC. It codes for CASSSLAVDYNEQFF.

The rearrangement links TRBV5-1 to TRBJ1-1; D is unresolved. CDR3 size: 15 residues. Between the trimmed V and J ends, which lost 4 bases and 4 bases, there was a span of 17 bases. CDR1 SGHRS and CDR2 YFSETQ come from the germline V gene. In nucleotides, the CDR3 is TGCGCCAGCAGCCTCGGGGTGGATTTTGGCACTGAAGCTTTCTTT. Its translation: CASSLGVDFGTEAFF.

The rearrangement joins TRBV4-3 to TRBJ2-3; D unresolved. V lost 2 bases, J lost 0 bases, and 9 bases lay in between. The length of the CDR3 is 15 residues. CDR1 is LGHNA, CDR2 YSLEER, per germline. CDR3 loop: CASSQQGPSTDTQYF. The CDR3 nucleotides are TGCGCCAGCAGCCAACAAGGCCCCAGCACAGATACGCAGTATTTT.

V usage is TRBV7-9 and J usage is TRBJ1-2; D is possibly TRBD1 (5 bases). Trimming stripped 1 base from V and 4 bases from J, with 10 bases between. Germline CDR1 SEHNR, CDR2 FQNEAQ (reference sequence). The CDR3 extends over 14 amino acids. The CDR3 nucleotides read TGTGCCAGCAGCTTAGTGTCCAGGGCCTATGGCTACACCTTC. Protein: CASSLVSRAYGYTF.

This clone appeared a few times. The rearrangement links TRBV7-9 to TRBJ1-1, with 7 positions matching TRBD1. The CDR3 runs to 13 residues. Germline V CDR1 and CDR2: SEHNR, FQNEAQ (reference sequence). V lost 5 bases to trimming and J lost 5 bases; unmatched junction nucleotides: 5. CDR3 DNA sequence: TGTGCCAGCAGCGTACAGGGGAGAACTGAAGCTTTCTTT. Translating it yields CASSVQGRTEAFF.

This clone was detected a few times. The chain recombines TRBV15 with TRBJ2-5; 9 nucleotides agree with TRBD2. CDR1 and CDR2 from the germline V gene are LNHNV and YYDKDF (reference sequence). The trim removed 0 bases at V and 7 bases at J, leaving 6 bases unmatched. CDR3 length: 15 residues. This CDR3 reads CATSRDQRREGTQYF. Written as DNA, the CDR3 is TGTGCCACCAGCAGAGATCAAAGGCGGGAGGGGACCCAGTACTTC.

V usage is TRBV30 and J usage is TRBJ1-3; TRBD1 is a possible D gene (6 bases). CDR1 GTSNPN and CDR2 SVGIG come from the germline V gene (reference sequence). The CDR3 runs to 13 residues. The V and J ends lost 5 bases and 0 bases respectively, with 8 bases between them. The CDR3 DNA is TGTGCCTGGGACAGGAGCTCTGGAAACACCATATATTTT. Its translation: CAWDRSSGNTIYF.

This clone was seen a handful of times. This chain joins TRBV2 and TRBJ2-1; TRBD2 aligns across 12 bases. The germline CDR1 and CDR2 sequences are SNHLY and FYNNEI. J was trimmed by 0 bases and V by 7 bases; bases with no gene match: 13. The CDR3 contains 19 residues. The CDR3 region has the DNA TGTGCCAGCACCCTGAAGGGACTAGCGGGCCGAAGCTCCTACAATGAGCAGTTCTTC. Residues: CASTLKGLAGRSSYNEQFF.

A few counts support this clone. CDR3 region: CASPSQPQHF. CDR3 DNA sequence: TGTGCTAGTCCGAGTCAGCCCCAGCATTTT. The rearrangement links TRBV12-5 to TRBJ1-5; D ambiguous. Per germline, CDR1 LGHNT and CDR2 FRNRAP. The CDR3 covers 10 residues. V lost 8 bases to trimming and J lost 6 bases, with 5 bases between them.

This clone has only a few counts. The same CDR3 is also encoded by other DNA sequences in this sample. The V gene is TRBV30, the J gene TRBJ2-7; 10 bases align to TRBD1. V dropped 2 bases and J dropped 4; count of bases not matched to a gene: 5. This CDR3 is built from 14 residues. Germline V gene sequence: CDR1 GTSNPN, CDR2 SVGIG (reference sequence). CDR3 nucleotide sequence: TGTGCCTGGAGTCCGGGACAGGGGTTTTACGAGCAGTACTTC. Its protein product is CAWSPGQGFYEQYF.

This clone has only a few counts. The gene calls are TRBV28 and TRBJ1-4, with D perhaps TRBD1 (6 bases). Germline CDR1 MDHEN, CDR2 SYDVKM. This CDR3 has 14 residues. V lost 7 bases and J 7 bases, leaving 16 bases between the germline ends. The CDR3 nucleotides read TGTGCCAGCATTACCGGACAGTTAGGTGAAAAACTGTTTTTT. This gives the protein CASITGQLGEKLFF.

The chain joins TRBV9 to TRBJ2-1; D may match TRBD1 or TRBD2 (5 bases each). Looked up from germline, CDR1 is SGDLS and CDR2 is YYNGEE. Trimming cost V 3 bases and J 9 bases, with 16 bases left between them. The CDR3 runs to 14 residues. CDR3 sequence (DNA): TGTGCCAGCAGCGAAGGTTGGGGGACCGGTGAGCAGTTCTTC. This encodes CASSEGWGTGEQFF.

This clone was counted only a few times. Here the CDR3 reads CASSLSGTQYF. The CDR3 coding sequence is TGTGCCAGCAGCTTAAGTGGTACGCAGTATTTT. The rearrangement links TRBV7-2 to TRBJ2-3; D is unclear. V lost 2 bases to trimming and J lost 8 bases, with 5 bases between them. Looked up from germline, CDR1 is SGHTA and CDR2 is FQGNSA. This CDR3 has 11 amino acids.

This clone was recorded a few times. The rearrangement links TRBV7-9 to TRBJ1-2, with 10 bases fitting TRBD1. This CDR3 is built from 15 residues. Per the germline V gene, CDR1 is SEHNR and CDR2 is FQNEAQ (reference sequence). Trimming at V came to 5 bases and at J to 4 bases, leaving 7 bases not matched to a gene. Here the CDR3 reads CASSLAGTGVYGYTF. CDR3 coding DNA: TGTGCCAGCAGCCTCGCCGGGACAGGGGTCTATGGCTACACCTTC.

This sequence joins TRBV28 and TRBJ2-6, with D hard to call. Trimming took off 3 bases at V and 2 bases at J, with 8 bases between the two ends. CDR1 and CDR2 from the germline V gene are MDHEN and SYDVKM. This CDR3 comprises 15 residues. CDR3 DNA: TGTGCCAGCAGTTTCGGGCAGGCTGGGGCCAACGTCCTGACTTTC. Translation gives CASSFGQAGANVLTF.

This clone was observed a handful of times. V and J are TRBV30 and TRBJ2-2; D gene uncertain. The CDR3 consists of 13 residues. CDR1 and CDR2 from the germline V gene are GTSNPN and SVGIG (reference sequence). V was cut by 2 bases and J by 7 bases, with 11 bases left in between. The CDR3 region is CAWSPWEVGELFF. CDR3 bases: TGTGCCTGGAGTCCATGGGAAGTCGGGGAGCTGTTTTTT.

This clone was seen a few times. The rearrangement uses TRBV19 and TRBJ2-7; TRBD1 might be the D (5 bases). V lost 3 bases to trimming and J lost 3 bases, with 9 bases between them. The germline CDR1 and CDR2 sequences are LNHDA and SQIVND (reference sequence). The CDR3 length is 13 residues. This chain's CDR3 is CASSMGRYYEQYF. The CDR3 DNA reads TGTGCCAGTAGTATGGGGCGGTACTACGAGCAGTACTTC. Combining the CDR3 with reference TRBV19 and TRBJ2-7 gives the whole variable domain DGGITQSPKYLFRKEGQNVTLSCEQNLNHDAMYWYRQDPGQGLRLIYYSQIVNDFQKGDIAEGYSVSREKKESFPLTVTSAQKNPTAFYLCASSMGRYYEQYFGPGTRLTVT.

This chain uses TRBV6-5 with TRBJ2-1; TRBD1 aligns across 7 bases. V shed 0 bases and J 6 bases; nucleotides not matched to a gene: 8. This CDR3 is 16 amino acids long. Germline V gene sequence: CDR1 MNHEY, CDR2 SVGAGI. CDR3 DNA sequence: TGTGCCAGCAGTTACTCGATGGGGACAGTCGGCAATGAGCAGTTCTTC. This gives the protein CASSYSMGTVGNEQFF.

The CDR3 nucleotides read TGCGCCAGCAGCCAAGAACACCGACCTAATCAGCCCCAGCATTTT. Its protein product is CASSQEHRPNQPQHF. The chain joins TRBV4-3 to TRBJ1-5; no clear D. The CDR3 extends over 15 amino acids. Germline V gives CDR1 LGHNA, CDR2 YSLEER. Trimming pared 0 bases from V and 4 bases from J, leaving 10 bases between.

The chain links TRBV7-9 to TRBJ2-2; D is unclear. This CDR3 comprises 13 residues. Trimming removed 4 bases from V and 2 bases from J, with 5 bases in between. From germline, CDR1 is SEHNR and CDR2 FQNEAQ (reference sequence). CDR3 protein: CASSYSNTGELFF. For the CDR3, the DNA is TGTGCCAGCAGCTATAGCAACACCGGGGAGCTGTTTTTT.

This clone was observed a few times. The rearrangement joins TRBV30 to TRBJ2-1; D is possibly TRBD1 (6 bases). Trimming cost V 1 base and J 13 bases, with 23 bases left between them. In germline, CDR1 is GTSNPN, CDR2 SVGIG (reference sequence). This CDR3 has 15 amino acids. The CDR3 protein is CAWSGGTRTRKVQFF. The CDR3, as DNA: TGTGCCTGGAGTGGAGGGACACGTACCCGGAAGGTACAGTTCTTC.

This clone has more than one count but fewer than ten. CDR3 bases: TGTGCCAGCAGTGGACATCTTAACTATGGCTACACCTTC. Its translation: CASSGHLNYGYTF. The chain has TRBV2 and TRBJ1-2; D not certain. V lost 4 bases and J lost 1, with 7 bases in between. This CDR3 contains 13 residues. The germline gives CDR1 SNHLY, CDR2 FYNNEI.

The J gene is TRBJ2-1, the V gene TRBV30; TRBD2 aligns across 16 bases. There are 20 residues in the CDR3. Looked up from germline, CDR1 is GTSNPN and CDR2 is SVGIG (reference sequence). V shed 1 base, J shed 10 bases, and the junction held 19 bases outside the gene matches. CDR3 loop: CAWSALGLAGGPTSPGEQFF. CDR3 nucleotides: TGTGCCTGGAGTGCACTGGGACTAGCGGGAGGGCCTACTTCGCCAGGGGAGCAGTTCTTC.

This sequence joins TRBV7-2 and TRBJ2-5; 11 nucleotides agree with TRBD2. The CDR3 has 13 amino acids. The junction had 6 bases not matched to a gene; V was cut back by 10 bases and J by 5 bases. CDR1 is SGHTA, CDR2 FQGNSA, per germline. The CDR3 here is CANGLAGGETQYF. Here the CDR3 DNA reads TGTGCCAACGGACTAGCGGGCGGCGAGACCCAGTACTTC.

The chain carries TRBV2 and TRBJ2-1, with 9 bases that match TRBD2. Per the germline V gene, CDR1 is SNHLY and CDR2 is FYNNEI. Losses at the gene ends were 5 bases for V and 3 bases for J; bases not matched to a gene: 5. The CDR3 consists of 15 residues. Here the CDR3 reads CASSFLAGLYNEQFF. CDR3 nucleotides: TGTGCCAGCAGTTTTCTAGCGGGACTCTACAATGAGCAGTTCTTC.